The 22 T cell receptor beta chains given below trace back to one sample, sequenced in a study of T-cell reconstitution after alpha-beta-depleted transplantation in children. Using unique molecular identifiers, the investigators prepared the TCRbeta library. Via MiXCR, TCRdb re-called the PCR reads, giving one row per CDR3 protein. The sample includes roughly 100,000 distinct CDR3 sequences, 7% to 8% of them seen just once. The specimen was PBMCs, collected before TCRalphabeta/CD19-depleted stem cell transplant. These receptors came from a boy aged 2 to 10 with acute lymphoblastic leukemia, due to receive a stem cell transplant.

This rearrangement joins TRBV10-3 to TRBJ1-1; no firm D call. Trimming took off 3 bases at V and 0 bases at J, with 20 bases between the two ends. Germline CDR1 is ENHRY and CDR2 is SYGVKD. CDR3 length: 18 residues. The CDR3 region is CAISDSGSLDNLNTEAFF. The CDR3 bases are TGTGCCATCAGTGATTCCGGCAGTTTGGATAATCTGAACACTGAAGCTTTCTTT.

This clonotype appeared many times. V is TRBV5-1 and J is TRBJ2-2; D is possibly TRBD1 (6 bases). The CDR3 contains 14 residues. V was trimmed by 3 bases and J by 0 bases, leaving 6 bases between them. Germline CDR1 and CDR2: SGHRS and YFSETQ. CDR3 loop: CASSWTANTGELFF. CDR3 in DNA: TGCGCCAGCAGCTGGACAGCGAACACCGGGGAGCTGTTTTTT.

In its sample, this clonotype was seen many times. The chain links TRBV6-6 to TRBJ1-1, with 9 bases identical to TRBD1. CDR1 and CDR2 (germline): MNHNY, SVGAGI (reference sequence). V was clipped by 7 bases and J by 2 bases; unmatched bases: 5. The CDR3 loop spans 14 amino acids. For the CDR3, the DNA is TGTGCCAGCACCGCGACAGGGGGAAACACTGAAGCTTTCTTT. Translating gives CASTATGGNTEAFF.

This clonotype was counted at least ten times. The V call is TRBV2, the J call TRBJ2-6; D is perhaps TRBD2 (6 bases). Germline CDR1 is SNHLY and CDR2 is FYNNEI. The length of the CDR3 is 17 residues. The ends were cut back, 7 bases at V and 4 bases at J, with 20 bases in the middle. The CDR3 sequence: CASNPGGVSGGANVLTF. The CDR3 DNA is TGTGCCAGCAACCCCGGCGGGGTGTCGGGCGGGGCCAACGTCCTGACTTTC.

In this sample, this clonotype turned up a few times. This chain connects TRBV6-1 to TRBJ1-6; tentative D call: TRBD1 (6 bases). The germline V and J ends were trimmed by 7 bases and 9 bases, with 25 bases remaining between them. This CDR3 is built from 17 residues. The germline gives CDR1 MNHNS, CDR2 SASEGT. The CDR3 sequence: CASMGEGRGLRSSPLHF. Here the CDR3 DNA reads TGTGCCAGCATGGGGGAGGGCAGGGGTTTGAGAAGTTCACCCCTCCACTTT.

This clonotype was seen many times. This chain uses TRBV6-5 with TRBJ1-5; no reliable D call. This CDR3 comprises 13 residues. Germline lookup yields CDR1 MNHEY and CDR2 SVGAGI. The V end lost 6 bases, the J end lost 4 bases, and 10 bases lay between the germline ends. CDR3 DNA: TGTGCCAGCAGAACGGGAGGGAATCAGCCCCAGCATTTT. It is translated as CASRTGGNQPQHF.

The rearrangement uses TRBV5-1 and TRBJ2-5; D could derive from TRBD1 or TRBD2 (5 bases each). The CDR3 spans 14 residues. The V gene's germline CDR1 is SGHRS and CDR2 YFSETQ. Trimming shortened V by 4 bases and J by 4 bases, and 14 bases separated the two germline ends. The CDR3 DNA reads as TGCGCCAGCAGCAACCCCGGGGCAGTAGAGACCCAGTACTTC. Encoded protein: CASSNPGAVETQYF.

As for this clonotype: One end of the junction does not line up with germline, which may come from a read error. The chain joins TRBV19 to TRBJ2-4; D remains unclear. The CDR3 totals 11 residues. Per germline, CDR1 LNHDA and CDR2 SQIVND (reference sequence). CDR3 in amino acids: CASSINGRYTF. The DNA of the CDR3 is TGTGCCAGTAGTATTAACGGTCGGTATACCTTC.

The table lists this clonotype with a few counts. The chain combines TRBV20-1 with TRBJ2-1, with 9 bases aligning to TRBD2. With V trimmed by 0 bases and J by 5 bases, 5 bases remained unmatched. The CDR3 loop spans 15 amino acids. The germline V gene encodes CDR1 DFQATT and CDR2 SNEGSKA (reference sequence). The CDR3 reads CSARDGTSNHNEQFF. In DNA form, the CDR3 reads TGCAGTGCTAGAGATGGGACTAGCAACCACAATGAGCAGTTCTTC.

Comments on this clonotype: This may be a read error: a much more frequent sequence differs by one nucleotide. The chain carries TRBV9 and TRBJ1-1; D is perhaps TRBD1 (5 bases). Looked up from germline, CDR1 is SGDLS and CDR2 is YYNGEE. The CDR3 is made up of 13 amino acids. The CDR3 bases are TGTGCCAGTCAGGCGGGGCGGAACTCTGAAGCTTTCTTT. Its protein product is CASQAGRNSEAFF.

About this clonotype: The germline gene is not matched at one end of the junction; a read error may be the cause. The chain's CDR3 is CSTSIGSGPPDTQYF. DNA of the CDR3: TGTTCCACCAGCATTGGTTCAGGGCCCCCAGATACGCAGTATTTT. This chain links TRBV15 with TRBJ2-3; tentatively, D is TRBD1 (5 bases). CDR1 and CDR2 (germline): LNHNV, YYDKDF (reference sequence). This CDR3 has 15 residues. Filled out from reference TRBV15 and TRBJ2-3, the complete variable domain reads DAMVIQNPRYQVTQFGKPVTLSCSQTLNHNVMYWYQQKSSQAPKLLFHYYDKDFNNEADTPDNFQSRRPNTSFCFLDIRSPGLGDTAMYLCSTSIGSGPPDTQYFGPGTRLTVL.

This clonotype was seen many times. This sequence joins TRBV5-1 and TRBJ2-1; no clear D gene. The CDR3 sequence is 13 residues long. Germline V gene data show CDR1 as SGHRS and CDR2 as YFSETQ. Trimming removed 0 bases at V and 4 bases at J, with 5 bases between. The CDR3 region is CASSLDSYNEQFF. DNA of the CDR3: TGCGCCAGCAGCTTGGACAGTTACAATGAGCAGTTCTTC.

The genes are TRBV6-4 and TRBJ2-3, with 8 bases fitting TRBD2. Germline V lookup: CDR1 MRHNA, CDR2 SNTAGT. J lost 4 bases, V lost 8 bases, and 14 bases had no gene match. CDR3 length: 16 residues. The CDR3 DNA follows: TGTGCCAGCGCCACGCGGGGGGTGGGGCCGCCAGATACGCAGTATTTT. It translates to CASATRGVGPPDTQYF.

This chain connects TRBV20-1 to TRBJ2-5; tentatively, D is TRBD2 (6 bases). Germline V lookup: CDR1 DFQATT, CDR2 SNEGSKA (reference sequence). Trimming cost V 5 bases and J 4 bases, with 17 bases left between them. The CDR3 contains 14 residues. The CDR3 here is CSASSGTPGETQYF. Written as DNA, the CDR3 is TGCAGTGCTTCGTCCGGGACTCCAGGAGAGACCCAGTACTTC.

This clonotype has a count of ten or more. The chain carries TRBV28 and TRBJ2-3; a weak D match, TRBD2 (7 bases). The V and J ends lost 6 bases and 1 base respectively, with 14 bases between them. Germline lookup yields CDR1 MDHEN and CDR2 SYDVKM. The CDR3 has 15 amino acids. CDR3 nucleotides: TGTGCCAGCAGCTCTGTAGGGGGGGGCACAGATACGCAGTATTTT. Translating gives CASSSVGGGTDTQYF.

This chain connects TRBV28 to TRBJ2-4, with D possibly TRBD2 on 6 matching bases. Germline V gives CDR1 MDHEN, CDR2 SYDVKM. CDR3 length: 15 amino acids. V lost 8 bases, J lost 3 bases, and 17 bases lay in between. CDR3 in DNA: TGTGCCAGCGGGGCCGGGGGACCTCTCAAAAACATTCAGTACTTC. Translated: CASGAGGPLKNIQYF.

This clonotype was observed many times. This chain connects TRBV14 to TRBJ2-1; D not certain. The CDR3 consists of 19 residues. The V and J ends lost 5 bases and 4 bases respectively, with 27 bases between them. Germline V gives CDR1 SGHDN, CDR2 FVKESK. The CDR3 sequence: CASSTTGIDVIGVYNEQFF. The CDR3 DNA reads TGTGCCAGCAGCACAACGGGTATTGATGTGATAGGAGTTTACAATGAGCAGTTCTTC.

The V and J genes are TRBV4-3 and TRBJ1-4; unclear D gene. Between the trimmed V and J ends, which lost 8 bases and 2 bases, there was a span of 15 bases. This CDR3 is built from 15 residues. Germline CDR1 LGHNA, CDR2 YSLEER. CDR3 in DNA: TGCGCCAGCGGGTGGGAGGGCTTCACTAATGAAAAACTGTTTTTT. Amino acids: CASGWEGFTNEKLFF.

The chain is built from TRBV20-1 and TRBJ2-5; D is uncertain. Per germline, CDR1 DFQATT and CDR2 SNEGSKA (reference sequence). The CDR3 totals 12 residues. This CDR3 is CGGVGFQETQYF. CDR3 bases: TGCGGCGGAGTGGGATTCCAAGAGACCCAGTACTTC.

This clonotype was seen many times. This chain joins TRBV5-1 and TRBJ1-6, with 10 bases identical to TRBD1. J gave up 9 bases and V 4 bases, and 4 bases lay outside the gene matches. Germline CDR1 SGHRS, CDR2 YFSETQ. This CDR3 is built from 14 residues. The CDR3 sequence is CASSPGQGISPLHF. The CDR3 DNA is TGCGCCAGCAGCCCGGGACAGGGGATTTCACCCCTCCACTTT. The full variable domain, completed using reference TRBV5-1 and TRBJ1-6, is KAGVTQTPRYLIKTRGQQVTLSCSPISGHRSVSWYQQTPGQGLQFLFEYFSETQRNKGNFPGRFSGRQFSNSRSEMNVSTLELGDSALYLCASSPGQGISPLHFGNGTRLTVT.

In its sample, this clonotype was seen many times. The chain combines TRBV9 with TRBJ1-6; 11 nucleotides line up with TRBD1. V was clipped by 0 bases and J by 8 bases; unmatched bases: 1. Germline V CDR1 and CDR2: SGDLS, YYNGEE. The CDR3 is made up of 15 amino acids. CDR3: CASSVVGQGDSPLHF. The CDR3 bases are TGTGCCAGCAGCGTAGTGGGACAGGGGGATTCACCCCTCCACTTT.

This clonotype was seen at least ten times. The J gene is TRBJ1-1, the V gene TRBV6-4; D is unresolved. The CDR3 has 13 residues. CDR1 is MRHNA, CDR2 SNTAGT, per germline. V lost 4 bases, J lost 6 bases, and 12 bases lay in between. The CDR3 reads CASSGTWEAEAFF. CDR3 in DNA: TGTGCCAGCAGTGGGACGTGGGAGGCTGAAGCTTTCTTT.